The T cell receptor beta chain described here comes from a study of siplizumab effects on memory and regulatory T cells. Turning to this clone: Antigen specificity is unknown.

Findings and limits, study-wide: A naive or memory phenotype could not be assigned to roughly 75-97% of the proliferating CD4+ or CD8+ clones. Naive T cells looked more diverse than memory cells, and they looked like major contributors to the alloresponse. There was no confirmation of the suppressive function of proliferating Tregs from siplizumab cultures. Sequences below about 10^-5 frequency were poorly captured. As a result, only a minor fraction of alloreactive clones mapped to unstimulated subsets.

Only in-frame clones appear in the TCRdb table, and some are missing; sequencing was by immunoSEQ multiplex PCR. The table shows about 69,000 clones, with about 87% occurring only once. The V gene's germline CDR1 is LGHNT and CDR2 FRNRAP. The CDR3 contains 15 residues. Trimming took 3 bases from V and 3 from J; bases not matched to a gene: 4. The clonotype originates from a human donor in good health. Sequencing was carried out using Tregs sorted from blood. The V gene is TRBV12-5, the J gene TRBJ2-1; 8 positions agree with TRBD2. CDR3 nucleotide sequence: TGTGCTAGTGGTTTAAGCGGGACTAGCTACAATGAGCAGTTCTTC. Its translation is CASGLSGTSYNEQFF.